The T cell receptor (beta chain) described here comes from a study of control samples from healthy donors and cancer patients. Germline V lookup: CDR1 GTSNPN, CDR2 SVGIG (reference sequence). This CDR3 region has 16 residues. With V trimmed by 3 bases and J by 3 bases, 10 bases remained unmatched. Generated by immunoSEQ multiplex PCR, the TCRdb table keeps only in-frame clones and is missing some. The repertoire has over 110,000 clones, around nine tenths of them found once; the top ten carry 8.7%. This sequence originates from a woman between 25 and 40 years old in good health. The sequenced sample consisted of blood. This chain joins TRBV30 and TRBJ2-4, with 8 bases lining up with TRBD2. CDR3 coding DNA: TGTGCCTGGAGCCGGGAGGGCCATTCGGACAAAAACATTCAGTACTTC. Translated: CAWSREGHSDKNIQYF.